The 27 T cell receptor beta chains below all came from one sample that was sequenced in a study of blood T cells in healthy people across ages. A second about 7 to 11 cycle PCR used barcoded and J-beta primers. TCRdb passed the 5' RACE reads through MiXCR, listing each CDR3 protein once. The table has 1,500,000 or so distinct CDR3 sequences, 40% to 45% seen once; the top ten hold about 4%. The specimen was blood. The receptor set was obtained from a woman between 18 and 29 years old in good health.

This clonotype was detected only a few times. The J gene is TRBJ2-3, the V gene TRBV28; possibly TRBD2 for D (6 bases). CDR1 and CDR2 from the germline V gene are MDHEN and SYDVKM. V lost 2 bases to trimming and J lost 0 bases, with 12 bases between them. The CDR3 runs 16 residues. DNA for the CDR3: TGTGCCAGCAGTTTACCGGGAGTCCCTAGCACAGATACGCAGTATTTT. Protein product: CASSLPGVPSTDTQYF.

The chain has TRBV7-2 and TRBJ2-1, with D perhaps matching TRBD1 or TRBD2 (5 bases each). V was cut by 1 base and J by 6 bases, with 16 bases left in between. The V gene's germline CDR1 is SGHTA and CDR2 FQGNSA. The CDR3 length is 16 residues. The CDR3 spells CASSLVRDLLGNEQFF. CDR3 in DNA: TGTGCCAGCAGCTTAGTTAGGGACCTTTTGGGCAATGAGCAGTTCTTC.

The chain has TRBV20-1 and TRBJ2-5; 11 bases are shared with TRBD1. The germline V gene encodes CDR1 DFQATT and CDR2 SNEGSKA (reference sequence). The CDR3 is 16 amino acids. With 1 base clipped from V and 9 bases from J, the junction kept 13 bases outside the gene matches. CDR3 DNA: TGCAGTGCTAGAGGAGGTTTGGGACAGGGGGAGGGTGCCCAGTACTTC. This gives the protein CSARGGLGQGEGAQYF.

This clonotype was detected a few times. The chain joins TRBV10-2 to TRBJ2-7; D remains ambiguous. Germline V lookup: CDR1 WSHSY, CDR2 SAAADI. The CDR3 is 13 amino acids. V was trimmed by 1 base and J by 3 bases, leaving 7 bases between them. In DNA, the CDR3 is TGCGCCAGCAGTGAGTTGTGGAGCTACGAGCAGTACTTC. It encodes CASSELWSYEQYF.

The chain carries TRBV11-2 and TRBJ2-5; D gene ambiguous. CDR1 is SGHAT, CDR2 FQNNGV, per germline. Trimming shortened V by 0 bases and J by 4 bases, and 12 bases separated the two germline ends. This CDR3 spans 15 amino acids. The CDR3 spells CASSLDTSGGETQYF. Here the CDR3 DNA reads TGTGCCAGCAGCTTAGATACCTCAGGCGGAGAGACCCAGTACTTC.

This clonotype was picked up a small number of times. This chain uses TRBV20-1 with TRBJ2-5; 8 nucleotides line up with TRBD1. Germline V gives CDR1 DFQATT, CDR2 SNEGSKA (reference sequence). CDR3 length: 14 residues. J was trimmed by 1 base and V by 6 bases; bases with no gene match: 7. CDR3 sequence reads: CSAPRTGSQETQYF. In DNA form, the CDR3 reads TGCAGTGCACCCCGGACAGGGAGCCAAGAGACCCAGTACTTC.

In DNA form, the CDR3 reads TGTGCCAGCAGGTCGGGGGAATCCTACGAGCAGTACTTC. This encodes CASRSGESYEQYF. V usage is TRBV7-8 and J usage is TRBJ2-7; possibly TRBD2 for D (6 bases). The germline V gene has CDR1 SGHVS and CDR2 FQNEAQ. The CDR3 runs 13 residues. The germline V and J ends were trimmed by 6 bases and 1 base, with 10 bases remaining between them.

In this sample, this clonotype turned up a few times. This chain links TRBV6-6 with TRBJ2-1, with TRBD2 matching 8 bases. The CDR3 runs to 16 residues. V lost 6 bases to trimming and J lost 0 bases; unmatched junction nucleotides: 7. CDR1 and CDR2 from the germline V gene are MNHNY and SVGAGI (reference sequence). The CDR3 coding sequence is TGTGCCAGCAGGGATGGACTAGCCGGCTCCTACAATGAGCAGTTCTTC. It specifies CASRDGLAGSYNEQFF.

The chain has TRBV10-3 and TRBJ2-1, with 8 bases identical to TRBD1. The germline gives CDR1 ENHRY, CDR2 SYGVKD. The CDR3 length is 15 residues. With 4 bases clipped from V and 5 bases from J, the junction kept 7 bases outside the gene matches. The CDR3 sequence: CAISAGTGLNNEQFF. In DNA, the CDR3 is TGTGCCATCAGTGCCGGGACAGGACTTAACAATGAGCAGTTCTTC.

The CDR3 here is CASRPAGSSGNTIYF. In DNA form, the CDR3 reads TGTGCCAGCAGACCCGCTGGTAGCTCTGGAAACACCATATATTTT. The rearrangement links TRBV6-1 to TRBJ1-3; D unresolved. The CDR3 has 15 amino acids. Trimming took off 6 bases at V and 0 bases at J, with 12 bases between the two ends. Germline V gene lookup returns CDR1 MNHNS and CDR2 SASEGT.

The chain recombines TRBV7-2 with TRBJ1-4; no reliable D call. Trimming cost V 5 bases and J 8 bases, with 9 bases left between them. The germline V gene encodes CDR1 SGHTA and CDR2 FQGNSA. This CDR3 has 12 residues. In nucleotides, the CDR3 is TGTGCCAGCAGCGCTCCGGGGGAAAAACTGTTTTTT. Its protein product is CASSAPGEKLFF.

This clonotype has only a few counts. This CDR3 reads CATSRERGTDTQYF. The CDR3 DNA follows: TGTGCCACCAGCAGAGAGAGGGGCACAGATACGCAGTATTTT. The chain combines TRBV15 with TRBJ2-3; TRBD2 might be the D (5 bases). The CDR3 sequence is 14 residues long. The germline V gene has CDR1 LNHNV and CDR2 YYDKDF (reference sequence). V was pared by 0 bases and J by 1 base, with 5 bases between.

The genes are TRBV4-2 and TRBJ2-7; the D gene is possibly TRBD1 (5 bases). The germline CDR1 and CDR2 sequences are LGHNA and YNFKEQ. The CDR3 sequence is 14 residues long. Trimming stripped 2 bases from V and 2 bases from J, with 10 bases between. CDR3 residues: CASSQQGRAYEQYF. As DNA, the CDR3 is TGTGCCAGCAGCCAACAGGGTAGGGCCTACGAGCAGTACTTC.

The table lists this clonotype with a few counts. The chain joins TRBV29-1 to TRBJ1-1; D remains unclear. The CDR3 runs to 15 residues. CDR1 and CDR2 (germline): SQVTM, ANQGSEA. V gave up 4 bases and J gave up 2 bases, with 17 bases separating them. As DNA, the CDR3 is TGCAGCGTTGCGCCTAAACTTCGAGAAAACACTGAAGCTTTCTTT. Protein product: CSVAPKLRENTEAFF.

This rearrangement joins TRBV7-9 to TRBJ2-7; the match to TRBD1 covers 9 bases. The CDR3 is made up of 20 amino acids. The J segment lost 0 bases and the V segment lost 0 bases, leaving 15 bases of the junction unmatched. CDR1 and CDR2 from the germline V gene are SEHNR and FQNEAQ (reference sequence). The DNA of the CDR3 is TGTGCCAGCAGCTTAGCCTCTTCGGGTAGGACAGGGGTGAACTCCTACGAGCAGTACTTC. Translated: CASSLASSGRTGVNSYEQYF.

The genes are TRBV28 and TRBJ2-1; D possibly corresponds to TRBD2 (6 bases). Between the trimmed V and J ends, which lost 4 bases and 7 bases, there was a span of 14 bases. The CDR3 covers 14 residues. Looked up from germline, CDR1 is MDHEN and CDR2 is SYDVKM. This chain's CDR3 is CASSSGGTGNEQFF. The CDR3, as DNA: TGTGCCAGCAGTTCAGGCGGGACTGGGAATGAGCAGTTCTTC.

This chain joins TRBV20-1 and TRBJ2-7; TRBD1 matches at 9 bases. V dropped 1 base and J dropped 5; count of bases not matched to a gene: 6. The CDR3 totals 14 residues. CDR1 and CDR2 from the germline V gene are DFQATT and SNEGSKA (reference sequence). CDR3 protein: CSARVPDRGNEQYF. The CDR3 DNA follows: TGCAGTGCTAGAGTACCGGACAGGGGTAACGAGCAGTACTTC.

Points on this clonotype: The germline gene is not matched at one end of the junction; a read error may be the cause. The V and J genes are TRBV7-7 and TRBJ1-1; maybe TRBD1 (6 bases). The CDR3 is made up of 14 amino acids. Germline values: CDR1 SSHAT, CDR2 FNYEAQ (reference sequence). The CDR3 reads CASSFPQGCTEAFF. CDR3 sequence (DNA): TGTGCTAGCAGCTTTCCTCAGGGGTGCACTGAAGCTTTCTTT.

V usage is TRBV4-3 and J usage is TRBJ2-1; 8 bases line up with TRBD2. CDR1 is LGHNA, CDR2 YSLEER, per germline. CDR3 size: 16 residues. With 2 bases clipped from V and 4 bases from J, the junction kept 7 bases outside the gene matches. Written as DNA, the CDR3 is TGCGCCAGCAGCCAAAGTCGAGCGGGGGAGTACAATGAGCAGTTCTTC. Encoded protein: CASSQSRAGEYNEQFF.

This sequence joins TRBV5-1 and TRBJ2-7, with 7 positions matching TRBD2. The CDR3 has 14 residues. Germline V gene data show CDR1 as SGHRS and CDR2 as YFSETQ. V shed 3 bases, J shed 6 bases, and the junction held 9 bases outside the gene matches. The CDR3 loop reads CASSSGDYLPEQYF. For the CDR3, the DNA is TGCGCCAGCAGCTCGGGGGACTACCTTCCCGAGCAGTACTTC.

This clonotype was counted between two and nine times. The rearrangement uses TRBV6-2 or TRBV6-3 and TRBJ2-7; no firm D call. This CDR3 is 13 amino acids long. V shed 5 bases and J shed 2 bases, with 10 bases lying between them. Germline V lookup: CDR1 MNHEY, CDR2 SVGEGT. This CDR3 is CASSGRGAYEQYF. The CDR3, as DNA: TGTGCCAGCAGTGGGCGTGGGGCCTACGAGCAGTACTTC.

This clonotype was observed a handful of times. V gene TRBV7-2 combines with J gene TRBJ2-1; the D gene is possibly TRBD2 (5 bases). The J call may be faulty, since TRBJ2-7 better matches the DNA end. CDR3 length: 17 residues. CDR1 and CDR2 (germline): SGHTA, FQGNSA. CDR3 DNA: TGTGCCAGCAGCTTCGGCAAAAGCGGTAGCTCCTACAATGAGCAGTACTTC. It yields the protein CASSFGKSGSSYNEQYF.

The V gene is TRBV20-1, the J gene TRBJ2-1; D is perhaps TRBD2 (5 bases). Germline loops: CDR1 DFQATT, CDR2 SNEGSKA (reference sequence). This CDR3 is built from 14 residues. V lost 5 bases to trimming and J lost 6 bases, with 17 bases between them. CDR3 in amino acids: CSAPEKDFTNEQFF. The CDR3 coding sequence is TGCAGTGCTCCGGAGAAGGACTTTACCAATGAGCAGTTCTTC.

The gene calls are TRBV7-2 and TRBJ2-5, with D unclear. CDR1 and CDR2 from the germline V gene are SGHTA and FQGNSA. The ends were cut back, 1 base at V and 1 base at J, with 10 bases in the middle. CDR3 length: 15 residues. CDR3 sequence (DNA): TGTGCCAGCAGCTTAGGTTTGCAGGTCCAAGAGACCCAGTACTTC. Translated, it gives CASSLGLQVQETQYF.

This clonotype was observed a handful of times. J is TRBJ2-7 and V is TRBV7-3, with 8 bases identical to TRBD2. The CDR3 has 15 amino acids. In germline, CDR1 is SGHTA, CDR2 FQGTGA. Trimming cost V 5 bases and J 4 bases; bases outside gene matches: 10. The CDR3: CASSLGLATAYEQYF. The CDR3, as DNA: TGTGCCAGCAGCCTAGGACTAGCTACGGCTTACGAGCAGTACTTC. The full variable domain, its missing parts supplied by reference TRBV7-3 and TRBJ2-7, is GAGVSQTPSNKVTEKGKYVELRCDPISGHTALYWYRQSLGQGPEFLIYFQGTGAADDSGLPNDRFFAVRPEGSVSTLKIQRTERGDSAVYLCASSLGLATAYEQYFGPGTRLTVT.

The chain links TRBV20-1 to TRBJ1-2; D is unresolved. Germline V gene sequence: CDR1 DFQATT, CDR2 SNEGSKA (reference sequence). Deletions cut 6 bases from V and 1 base from J, with 6 bases between. The CDR3 covers 11 residues. CDR3 loop: CSAGNNYGYTF. The CDR3 DNA sequence: TGCAGTGCCGGAAATAACTATGGCTACACCTTC.

The V call is TRBV20-1, the J call TRBJ2-1, with 9 bases fitting TRBD1. Germline V gene data show CDR1 as DFQATT and CDR2 as SNEGSKA (reference sequence). V lost 0 bases, J lost 4 bases, and 7 bases stayed unmatched. The CDR3 is 16 amino acids. CDR3 DNA: TGCAGTGCTAGAGATTACGGGACAGGGCTATACAATGAGCAGTTCTTC. Amino acid sequence: CSARDYGTGLYNEQFF.